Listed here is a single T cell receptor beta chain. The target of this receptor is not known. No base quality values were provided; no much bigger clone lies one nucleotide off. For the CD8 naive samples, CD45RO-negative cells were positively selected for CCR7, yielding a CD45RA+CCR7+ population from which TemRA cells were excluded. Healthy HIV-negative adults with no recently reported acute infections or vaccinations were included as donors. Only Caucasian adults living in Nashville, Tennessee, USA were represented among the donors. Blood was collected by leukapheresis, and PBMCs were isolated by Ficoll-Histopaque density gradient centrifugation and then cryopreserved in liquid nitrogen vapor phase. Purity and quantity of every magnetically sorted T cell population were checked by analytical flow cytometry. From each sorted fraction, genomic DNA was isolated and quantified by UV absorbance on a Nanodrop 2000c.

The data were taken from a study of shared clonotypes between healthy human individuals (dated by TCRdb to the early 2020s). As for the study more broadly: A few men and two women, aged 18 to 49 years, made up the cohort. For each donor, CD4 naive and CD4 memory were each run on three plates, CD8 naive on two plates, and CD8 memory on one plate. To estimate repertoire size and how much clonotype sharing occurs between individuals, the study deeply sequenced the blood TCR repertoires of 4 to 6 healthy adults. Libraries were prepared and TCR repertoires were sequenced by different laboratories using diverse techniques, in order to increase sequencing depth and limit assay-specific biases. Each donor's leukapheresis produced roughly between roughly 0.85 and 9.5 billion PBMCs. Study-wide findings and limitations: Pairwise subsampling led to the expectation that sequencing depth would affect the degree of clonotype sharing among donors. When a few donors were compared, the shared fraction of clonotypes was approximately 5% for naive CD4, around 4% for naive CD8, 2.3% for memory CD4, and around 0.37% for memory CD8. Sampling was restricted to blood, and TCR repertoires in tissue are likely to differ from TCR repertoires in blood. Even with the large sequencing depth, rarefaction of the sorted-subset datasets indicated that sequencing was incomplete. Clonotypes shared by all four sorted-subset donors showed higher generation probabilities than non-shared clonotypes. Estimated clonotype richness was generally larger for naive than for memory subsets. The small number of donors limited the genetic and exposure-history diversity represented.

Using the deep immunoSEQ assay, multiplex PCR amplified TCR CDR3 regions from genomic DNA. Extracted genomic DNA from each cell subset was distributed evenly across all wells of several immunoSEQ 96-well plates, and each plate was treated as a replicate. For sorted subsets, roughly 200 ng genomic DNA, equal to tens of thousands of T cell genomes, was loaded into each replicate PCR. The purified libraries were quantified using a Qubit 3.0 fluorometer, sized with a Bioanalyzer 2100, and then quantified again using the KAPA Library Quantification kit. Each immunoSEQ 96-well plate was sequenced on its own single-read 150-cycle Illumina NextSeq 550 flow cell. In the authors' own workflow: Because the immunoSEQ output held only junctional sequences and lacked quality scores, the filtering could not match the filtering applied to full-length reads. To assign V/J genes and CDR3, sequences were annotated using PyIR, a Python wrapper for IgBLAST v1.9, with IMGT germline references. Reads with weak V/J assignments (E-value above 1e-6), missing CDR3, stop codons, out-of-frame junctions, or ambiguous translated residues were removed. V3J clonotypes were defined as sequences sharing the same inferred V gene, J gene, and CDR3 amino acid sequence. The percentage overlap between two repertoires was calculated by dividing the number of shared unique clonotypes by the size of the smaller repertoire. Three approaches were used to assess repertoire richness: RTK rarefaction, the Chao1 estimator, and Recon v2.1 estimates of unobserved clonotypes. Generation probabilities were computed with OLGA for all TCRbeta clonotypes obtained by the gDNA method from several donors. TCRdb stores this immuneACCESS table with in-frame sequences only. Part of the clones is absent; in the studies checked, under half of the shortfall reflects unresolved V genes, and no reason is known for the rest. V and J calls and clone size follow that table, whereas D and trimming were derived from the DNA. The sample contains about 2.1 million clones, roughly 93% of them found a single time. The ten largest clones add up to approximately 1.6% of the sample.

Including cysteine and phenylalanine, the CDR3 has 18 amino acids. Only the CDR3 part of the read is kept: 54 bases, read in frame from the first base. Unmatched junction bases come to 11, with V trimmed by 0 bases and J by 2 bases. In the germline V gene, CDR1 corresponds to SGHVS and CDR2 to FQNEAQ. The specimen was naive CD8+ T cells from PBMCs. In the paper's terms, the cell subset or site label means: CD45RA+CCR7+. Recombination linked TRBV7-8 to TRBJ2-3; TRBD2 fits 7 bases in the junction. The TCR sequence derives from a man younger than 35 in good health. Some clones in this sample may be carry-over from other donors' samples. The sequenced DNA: TGTGCCAGCAGCTTAGCCAGCGGGACCAGCCTAATCACAGATACGCAGTATTTT. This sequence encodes CASSLASGTSLITDTQYF.